The source of this T cell receptor beta chain is a study of tumor-infiltrating lymphocytes in localized non-small cell lung cancer. About the study: Resected tumor was paired with non-adjacent uninvolved lung from the same patient.

Comments on this clone: Antigen unknown.

CDR1 is MGHRA and CDR2 is YSYEKL in the germline V gene. The CDR3 has 13 amino acids. V shed 0 bases and J shed 3 bases, with 6 bases lying between them. Study findings and constraints: Not all patients were TCR sequenced, owing to tissue quantity. Technical variation could not be separated from intratumor heterogeneity here. Compared with uninvolved lung, tumors showed higher T cell infiltration by TCRbeta sequencing.

This table comes from immunoSEQ multiplex PCR, and its TCRdb copy is limited to in-frame clones, with some not included. The sample carries roughly 4,000 clones, 60% to 75% recorded once. Sequenced: uninvolved lung tissue not adjacent to the tumor. The gene calls are TRBV4-1 and TRBJ2-7; tentatively, D is TRBD1 (6 bases). The origin of this receptor is a human donor with non-small cell lung cancer. CDR3: CASSQDRGYEQYF. The CDR3 DNA is TGCGCCAGCAGCCAAGACAGGGGCTACGAGCAGTACTTC.